Shown below are 19 T cell receptor beta chains from a single sample sequenced in a study of OX40 agonist ivuxolimab in advanced cancers. The data were produced by immunoSEQ multiplex PCR, yet TCRdb's version contains in-frame clones alone and is incomplete. The data contain 50,000 to 60,000 clones, approximately 80% of them singletons. Sequencing was performed on CD4+ or CD8+ T cells sorted from blood, taken in a trial of the OX40 agonist ivuxolimab. Source of these receptors: an adult with an advanced solid tumor such as melanoma, head and neck, liver or kidney cancer.

The chain carries TRBV5-4 and TRBJ2-1; D might be TRBD1 or TRBD2, each matching 7 bases. The V and J ends lost 4 bases and 0 bases respectively, with 20 bases between them. Germline CDR1 SGHNT, CDR2 YYREEE (reference sequence). This CDR3 comprises 18 residues. The CDR3 nucleotides are TGTGCCAGCAGCGAACCCCTCAGGGGGGGGAGCTCCTACAATGAGCAGTTCTTC. Its protein product is CASSEPLRGGSSYNEQFF.

As regards this clone: Since the CDR3 does not end with the conserved phenylalanine or tryptophan, this likely comes from a read error. The chain recombines TRBV7-2 with TRBJ1-2; D ambiguous. The CDR3 consists of 13 residues. Trimming pared 5 bases from V and 4 bases from J, leaving 11 bases between. CDR1 and CDR2 from the germline V gene are SGHTA and FQGNSA. CDR3 residues: CASSLEALYGYTL. The CDR3 DNA reads as TGTGCCAGCAGCCTAGAGGCCCTCTATGGCTACACCCTC.

The chain uses TRBV30 and TRBJ2-5; no clear D. Per germline, CDR1 GTSNPN and CDR2 SVGIG (reference sequence). V dropped 0 bases and J dropped 2 bases, with 13 bases sitting between them. This CDR3 has 15 residues. CDR3 nucleotides: TGTGCCTGGAGTGTGTCAAGACACTATCAAGAGACCCAGTACTTC. Translated, it gives CAWSVSRHYQETQYF.

This clone was seen only once. The chain recombines TRBV27 with TRBJ1-2, with TRBD1 matching over 10 bases. In germline, CDR1 is MNHEY, CDR2 SMNVEV (reference sequence). The V and J ends lost 5 bases and 7 bases, in that order; junction bases with no gene match: 7. This CDR3 has 14 residues. The CDR3 region has the DNA TGTGCCAGCAGTCCGACAGGGGGCCTGCTTGGCTACACCTTC. It is translated as CASSPTGGLLGYTF.

The chain joins TRBV7-9 to TRBJ2-7; TRBD2 might be the D (6 bases). This CDR3 spans 14 amino acids. Germline CDR1 is SEHNR and CDR2 is FQNEAQ (reference sequence). V gave up 5 bases and J gave up 3 bases, with 14 bases separating them. CDR3: CASSTPGLVYEQYF. As DNA, the CDR3 is TGTGCCAGCAGCACTCCGGGACTGGTCTACGAGCAGTACTTC.

The chain couples TRBV5-6 to TRBJ2-5, with D perhaps given as TRBD1 or TRBD2 (5 bases each). Gene TRBJ2-7 matches the end of the DNA better, so the J call may be wrong. In germline, CDR1 is SGHDT, CDR2 YYEEEE. The CDR3 is made up of 15 amino acids. In nucleotides, the CDR3 is TGTGCCAGCAGCTTGGACGCAGGGAGCTCCTACGAGCAGTACTTC. It is translated as CASSLDAGSSYEQYF.

The chain is built from TRBV18 and TRBJ2-1; D unresolved. Trimming cost V 1 base and J 0 bases, with 10 bases left between them. This CDR3 is 16 amino acids long. Germline V CDR1 and CDR2: KGHSH, LQKENI. The CDR3 region is CASSPLPASSYNEQFF. The DNA for the CDR3 is TGTGCCAGCTCACCACTACCCGCCAGCTCCTACAATGAGCAGTTCTTC. Full variable domain (missing parts from reference TRBV18 and TRBJ2-1): NAGVMQNPRHLVRRRGQEARLRCSPMKGHSHVYWYRQLPEEGLKFMVYLQKENIIDESGMPKERFSAEFPKEGPSILRIQQVVRGDSAAYFCASSPLPASSYNEQFFGPGTRLTVL.

The V gene is TRBV5-4, the J gene TRBJ1-2, with 7 bases that match TRBD1. The CDR3 contains 15 residues. Germline values: CDR1 SGHNT, CDR2 YYREEE (reference sequence). Trimming removed 4 bases from V and 7 bases from J; junction bases left unmatched: 13. CDR3: CASSPGQYSGGGYTF. The CDR3 DNA reads as TGTGCCAGCAGCCCGGGACAGTACTCGGGCGGTGGCTACACCTTC. The full variable domain, with the rest looked up from reference TRBV5-4 and TRBJ1-2, is ETGVTQSPTHLIKTRGQQVTLRCSSQSGHNTVSWYQQALGQGPQFIFQYYREEENGRGNFPPRFSGLQFPNYSSELNVNALELDDSALYLCASSPGQYSGGGYTFGSGTRLTVV.

This clone was detected only once. The V and J genes are TRBV19 and TRBJ1-6; no firm D call. CDR3 length equals 19 residues. With 5 bases removed from V and 0 bases from J, the gap between germline ends came to 20 bases. Germline V gives CDR1 LNHDA, CDR2 SQIVND (reference sequence). CDR3 in DNA: TGTGCCAGTAGTTCCCGGGCCCTTCTAAGGAGCTCCTATAATTCACCCCTCCACTTT. This translates into CASSSRALLRSSYNSPLHF.

V gene TRBV5-1 combines with J gene TRBJ1-1; TRBD1 agrees at 7 bases. The CDR3 sequence is 14 residues long. V dropped 4 bases and J dropped 3; count of bases not matched to a gene: 6. Germline V gene data show CDR1 as SGHRS and CDR2 as YFSETQ. For the CDR3, the DNA is TGCGCCAGCAGCACCACAGGGGTTTACACTGAAGCTTTCTTT. Translated: CASSTTGVYTEAFF.

This chain uses TRBV5-4 with TRBJ2-1; D might be TRBD1 (7 bases). The CDR3 loop spans 17 amino acids. V was shortened by 4 bases and J by 4 bases, with 21 bases between the two germline ends. CDR1 is SGHNT, CDR2 YYREEE, per germline (reference sequence). CDR3 sequence: CASSRGRGVGDYNEQFF. DNA of the CDR3: TGTGCCAGCAGCCGGGGCAGGGGGGTCGGGGATTACAATGAGCAGTTCTTC.

The chain couples TRBV9 to TRBJ2-6; TRBD2 might be the D (6 bases). V shed 4 bases and J shed 0 bases, with 14 bases lying between them. The CDR3 is 17 amino acids. Germline V CDR1 and CDR2: SGDLS, YYNGEE. The CDR3 nucleotides are TGTGCCAGCAGCACCCGGGACTCCAACTCTGGGGCCAACGTCCTGACTTTC. Translation: CASSTRDSNSGANVLTF. The whole variable domain, filled in from reference TRBV9 and TRBJ2-6, reads DSGVTQTPKHLITATGQRVTLRCSPRSGDLSVYWYQQSLDQGLQFLIQYYNGEERAKGNILERFSAQQFPDLHSELNLSSLELGDSALYFCASSTRDSNSGANVLTFGAGSRLTVL.

This chain connects TRBV5-5 to TRBJ2-2, with no clear D. CDR3 length: 13 residues. Between the trimmed V and J ends, which lost 0 bases and 6 bases, there was a span of 6 bases. Germline assignment: CDR1 SGHKS and CDR2 YYEKEE (reference sequence). The DNA of the CDR3 is TGTGCCAGCAGCTTGGGTGACCCCGGGGAGCTGTTTTTT. Translating gives CASSLGDPGELFF.

This sequence joins TRBV9 and TRBJ2-1; TRBD2 agrees at 8 bases. V shed 7 bases and J 0 bases; nucleotides not matched to a gene: 12. The CDR3 has 17 amino acids. Germline CDR1 is SGDLS and CDR2 is YYNGEE. CDR3 coding DNA: TGTGCCAGCGACGGTAGGGGGAGCGGGAGCTCCTACAATGAGCAGTTCTTC. Amino acids: CASDGRGSGSSYNEQFF.

V gene TRBV19 combines with J gene TRBJ1-5; 10 bases are a match to TRBD1. The CDR3 loop spans 16 amino acids. The V and J ends lost 3 bases and 7 bases, in that order; junction bases with no gene match: 9. Germline CDR1 is LNHDA and CDR2 is SQIVND (reference sequence). The CDR3 DNA reads TGTGCCAGTAGTATCTGGGACAGGGGAAAGGGGCAGCCCCAGCATTTT. Translated, it gives CASSIWDRGKGQPQHF.

V gene TRBV19 combines with J gene TRBJ1-5, with D tentatively TRBD1 (5 bases). Germline CDR1 LNHDA, CDR2 SQIVND (reference sequence). This CDR3 contains 14 residues. With 5 bases removed from V and 5 bases from J, the gap between germline ends came to 13 bases. Written as DNA, the CDR3 is TGTGCCAGTAGTCAGATCAGGGAACATCAGCCCCAGCATTTT. It specifies CASSQIREHQPQHF.

The CDR3 reads CASTPDSRNTEAFF. The CDR3 coding sequence is TGTGCCAGCACCCCGGACAGCCGGAACACTGAAGCTTTCTTT. The chain has TRBV6-5 and TRBJ1-1, with D perhaps matching TRBD1 (6 bases). Trimming stripped 7 bases from V and 1 base from J, with 13 bases between. Germline CDR1 and CDR2: MNHEY and SVGAGI. This CDR3 is built from 14 residues.

The gene calls are TRBV19 and TRBJ1-5; tentatively, D is TRBD1 (6 bases). The ends were cut back, 9 bases at V and 5 bases at J, with 23 bases in the middle. The CDR3 covers 16 residues. Per the germline V gene, CDR1 is LNHDA and CDR2 is SQIVND (reference sequence). CDR3 nucleotide sequence: TGTGCCAGCCACCGCTTCGGGGGGCGGTTAGATCAGCCCCAGCATTTT. This codes for CASHRFGGRLDQPQHF.

The rearrangement uses TRBV7-2 and TRBJ2-5; D is possibly TRBD1 or TRBD2 (5 bases each). Germline V gene data show CDR1 as SGHTA and CDR2 as FQGNSA. V shed 6 bases and J shed 1 base, with 12 bases lying between them. This CDR3 spans 14 amino acids. The CDR3, as DNA: TGTGCCAGCAGTTTTCCGGGACGCCAAGAGACCCAGTACTTC. Protein sequence: CASSFPGRQETQYF. Full variable domain (outside the CDR3, taken from reference TRBV7-2 and TRBJ2-5): GAGVSQSPSNKVTEKGKDVELRCDPISGHTALYWYRQSLGQGLEFLIYFQGNSAPDKSGLPSDRFSAERTGGSVSTLTIQRTQQEDSAVYLCASSFPGRQETQYFGPGTRLLVL.